One sample yielded the 22 T cell receptor beta chains listed below, sequenced in a study of T cell responses to AZD1222 COVID-19 vaccine (dated by TCRdb to the early 2020s). Preparation of the library involved the immunoSEQ multiplex PCR assay. In TCRdb, the immuneACCESS table is reduced to in-frame sequences with V and J assigned. These tables do not hold every clone; where another copy was compared, an unresolved V gene accounts for under half, and the others remain unexplained. The sample table shows 150,000 to 200,000 clones, and just over 90% are seen once. Of the sample, about 1.1% is held by the ten largest clones. Per the publication, the time point label means: about 28 days (+/-7) after the second vaccine dose. Sequences were derived from peripheral blood, sampled 28 days after the second AZD1222 dose. Receptors were obtained from an adult who received the AZD1222 COVID-19 vaccine.

The genes are TRBV2 and TRBJ2-3; D gene uncertain. The length of the CDR3 is 15 residues. Germline CDR1 and CDR2: SNHLY and FYNNEI. V was pared by 6 bases and J by 0 bases, with 13 bases between. The CDR3 DNA follows: TGTGCCAGCAGCCCGAACGGCATTAGCACAGATACGCAGTATTTT. Translation gives CASSPNGISTDTQYF.

The chain carries TRBV6-4 and TRBJ2-3; D perhaps matches TRBD2 (5 bases). CDR1 MRHNA and CDR2 SNTAGT come from the germline V gene. Trimming removed 4 bases from V and 6 bases from J, with 14 bases in between. This CDR3 is 14 amino acids long. CDR3 DNA: TGTGCCAGCAGTGCTGAGCGGACCTCGGATACGCAGTATTTT. Amino acids: CASSAERTSDTQYF.

The chain recombines TRBV5-4 with TRBJ1-5, with no clear D. The V end lost 0 bases, the J end lost 9 bases, and 10 bases lay between the germline ends. Germline V gene lookup returns CDR1 SGHNT and CDR2 YYREEE (reference sequence). The CDR3 has 13 amino acids. The DNA for the CDR3 is TGTGCCAGCAGCTTGGACGGCCTGCGGCCCCAGCATTTT. Translated: CASSLDGLRPQHF.

The rearrangement links TRBV6-5 to TRBJ2-1; 11 bases map to TRBD1. CDR1 and CDR2 from the germline V gene are MNHEY and SVGAGI. This CDR3 is 16 amino acids long. The ends lost 4 bases at V and 7 bases at J; junction bases unmatched: 9. The chain's CDR3 is CASSFSSGTGGNEQFF. DNA for the CDR3: TGTGCCAGCAGTTTTTCTTCCGGGACAGGGGGGAATGAGCAGTTCTTC.

The V and J genes are TRBV30 and TRBJ1-6; TRBD1 matches at 7 bases. V gave up 4 bases and J gave up 7 bases; unmatched junction bases: 7. The CDR3 spans 14 residues. Germline CDR1 reads GTSNPN; CDR2 reads SVGIG (reference sequence). The CDR3 sequence: CAWNQGGRNSPLHF. Here the CDR3 DNA reads TGTGCCTGGAACCAAGGGGGCCGGAATTCACCCCTCCACTTT.

CDR3 DNA: TGTGCCAGCAGTGAGGGCACTGGTCGCCGCACCTTC. This translates into CASSEGTGRRTF. This chain uses TRBV6-1 with TRBJ1-2; unclear D gene. Germline V gives CDR1 MNHNS, CDR2 SASEGT. The CDR3 totals 12 residues. V gave up 3 bases and J gave up 13 bases, with 15 bases separating them.

On this clone: Other nucleotide sequences from this sample produce the same CDR3. The chain employs TRBV20-1 and TRBJ2-7; D remains unclear. V lost 2 bases and J lost 0, with 2 bases in between. The CDR3 is 11 residues long. Germline V gene data show CDR1 as DFQATT and CDR2 as SNEGSKA (reference sequence). The CDR3 DNA reads as TGCAGTGCTAGAAGCTCCTACGAGCAGTACTTC. Translating gives CSARSSYEQYF.

This rearrangement joins TRBV7-9 to TRBJ1-2; tentatively, D is TRBD1 (5 bases). The CDR3 contains 14 residues. Germline V gene lookup returns CDR1 SEHNR and CDR2 FQNEAQ (reference sequence). With 1 base removed from V and 4 bases from J, the gap between germline ends came to 10 bases. The CDR3 sequence: CASSLGRAAYGYTF. CDR3 sequence (DNA): TGTGCCAGCAGCTTAGGCAGGGCGGCCTATGGCTACACCTTC.

The CDR3 sequence: CASSGWTGIDREKLFF. In nucleotides, the CDR3 is TGTGCCAGCAGTGGCTGGACAGGGATTGATAGGGAAAAACTGTTTTTT. The rearrangement links TRBV6-1 to TRBJ1-4, with 8 bases fitting TRBD1. Germline V gene data show CDR1 as MNHNS and CDR2 as SASEGT. CDR3 size: 16 residues. J gave up 8 bases and V 4 bases, and 12 bases lay outside the gene matches.

The chain is built from TRBV15 and TRBJ1-1; D not certain. V was shortened by 3 bases and J by 0 bases, with 8 bases between the two germline ends. The germline gives CDR1 LNHNV, CDR2 YYDKDF (reference sequence). The CDR3 is made up of 14 amino acids. The CDR3 DNA follows: TGTGCCACCAGCAGTATAACTATGAACACTGAAGCTTTCTTT. Its translation: CATSSITMNTEAFF.

The chain recombines TRBV11-2 with TRBJ1-4; 8 nucleotides line up with TRBD1. With 4 bases clipped from V and 2 bases from J, the junction kept 12 bases outside the gene matches. The CDR3 is 18 residues long. Germline V lookup: CDR1 SGHAT, CDR2 FQNNGV. The CDR3 reads CASSSGGQDSRTNEKLFF. CDR3 in DNA: TGTGCCAGCAGCTCCGGGGGACAGGATTCGCGGACTAATGAAAAACTGTTTTTT.

This chain's CDR3 is CASSRPEDGNTEAFF. The CDR3, as DNA: TGTGCCAGCAGCCGCCCCGAGGACGGGAACACTGAAGCTTTCTTT. The gene calls are TRBV7-2 and TRBJ1-1; D ambiguous. Trimming pared 5 bases from V and 1 base from J, leaving 14 bases between. This CDR3 has 15 residues. The germline V gene has CDR1 SGHTA and CDR2 FQGNSA.

This chain's CDR3 is CASTFTALRSLSYEQYF. The CDR3 bases are TGTGCCAGCACCTTTACAGCATTGCGTAGCCTCTCCTACGAGCAGTACTTC. The chain combines TRBV25-1 with TRBJ2-7; D is unclear. CDR3 length equals 17 residues. Germline V gives CDR1 MGHDK, CDR2 SYGVNS. V was pared by 7 bases and J by 0 bases, with 22 bases between.

The chain has TRBV29-1 and TRBJ1-4; TRBD1 is a possible D gene (6 bases). V was shortened by 1 base and J by 8 bases, with 11 bases between the two germline ends. Germline V gives CDR1 SQVTM, CDR2 ANQGSEA. There are 13 residues in the CDR3. The CDR3 DNA sequence: TGCAGCGTTGAAGGACAGGCGGGGGAAAAACTGTTTTTT. Its translation: CSVEGQAGEKLFF. The entire variable domain, with the rest obtained from reference TRBV29-1 and TRBJ1-4, is as follows: SAVISQKPSRDICQRGTSLTIQCQVDSQVTMMFWYRQQPGQSLTLIATANQGSEATYESGFVIDKFPISRPNLTFSTLTVSNMSPEDSSIYLCSVEGQAGEKLFFGSGTQLSVL.

V and J are TRBV3-1 (or the pseudogene TRBV3-2) and TRBJ1-1, with TRBD1 as a possible D gene (6 bases). Trimming cost V 4 bases and J 0 bases, with 9 bases left between them. The CDR3 loop spans 14 amino acids. Looked up from germline, CDR1 is LGHDT and CDR2 is YNNKEL (reference sequence). This chain's CDR3 is CASSLQGLNTEAFF. The DNA for the CDR3 is TGTGCCAGCAGCCTACAGGGCTTGAACACTGAAGCTTTCTTT.

The chain combines TRBV5-6 with TRBJ2-7; 12 bases map to TRBD2. Germline loops: CDR1 SGHDT, CDR2 YYEEEE. The CDR3 runs to 16 residues. V shed 2 bases and J 3 bases; nucleotides not matched to a gene: 6. CDR3 loop: CASSLGLAGFGYEQYF. The CDR3 DNA reads TGTGCCAGCAGCTTAGGACTAGCGGGGTTTGGCTACGAGCAGTACTTC. Based on the CDR3 plus reference TRBV5-6 and TRBJ2-7, the full variable domain is DAGVTQSPTHLIKTRGQQVTLRCSPKSGHDTVSWYQQALGQGPQFIFQYYEEEERQRGNFPDRFSGHQFPNYSSELNVNALLLGDSALYLCASSLGLAGFGYEQYFGPGTRLTVT.

This clone showed up just once. The V gene is TRBV11-2, the J gene TRBJ2-2, with D tentatively TRBD2 (6 bases). V lost 1 base and J 0 bases, leaving 12 bases between the germline ends. The CDR3 is 17 amino acids. CDR1 is SGHAT and CDR2 is FQNNGV in the germline V gene. CDR3 sequence: CASSLGNWDSNTGELFF. The CDR3, as DNA: TGTGCCAGCAGCTTAGGGAACTGGGACTCGAACACCGGGGAGCTGTTTTTT.

The rearrangement joins TRBV11-3 to TRBJ2-5; D call uncertain. This CDR3 has 16 amino acids. The germline CDR1 and CDR2 sequences are SGHNT and YENEEA. Trimming stripped 2 bases from V and 3 bases from J, with 16 bases between. The DNA for the CDR3 is TGTGCCAGCAGCTTAAAGGCAGATAATGTTAAAGAGACCCAGTACTTC. It translates to CASSLKADNVKETQYF. The variable domain in full, with the rest retrieved from reference TRBV11-3 and TRBJ2-5, is EAGVVQSPRYKIIEKKQPVAFWCNPISGHNTLYWYLQNLGQGPELLIRYENEEAVDDSQLPKDRFSAERLKGVDSTLKIQPAELGDSAVYLCASSLKADNVKETQYFGPGTRLLVL.

This clone was detected only a few times. The chain joins TRBV10-1 to TRBJ2-3; no reliable D call. Per germline, CDR1 WNHNN and CDR2 SYGVQD (reference sequence). This CDR3 has 15 residues. V was clipped by 5 bases and J by 0 bases, with 12 bases between them. CDR3 DNA sequence: TGCGCCAGCAGTTTTGGAGCCGCTAGCACAGATACGCAGTATTTT. Translation gives CASSFGAASTDTQYF.

This clone has a handful of counts. The gene calls are TRBV3-1 (or the pseudogene TRBV3-2) and TRBJ1-4; a weak D match, TRBD1 (5 bases). CDR1 is LGHDT, CDR2 YNNKEL, per germline (reference sequence). This CDR3 is built from 16 residues. With 0 bases removed from V and 5 bases from J, the gap between germline ends came to 13 bases. CDR3 DNA: TGTGCCAGCAGCCAAGAAATGACGGGGGGAAATGAAAAACTGTTTTTT. It codes for CASSQEMTGGNEKLFF.

The V call is TRBV27, the J call TRBJ1-2; TRBD1 aligns across 8 bases. V lost 5 bases to trimming and J lost 7 bases; unmatched junction nucleotides: 6. The CDR3 has 13 residues. Germline V CDR1 and CDR2: MNHEY, SMNVEV (reference sequence). The CDR3 protein is CASSPTGVTGYTF. DNA for the CDR3: TGTGCCAGCAGTCCGACAGGGGTGACTGGCTACACCTTC.

This clone was recorded once. The chain links TRBV15 to TRBJ1-1; perhaps TRBD1 as D (5 bases). The CDR3 runs 11 residues. Germline V gene data show CDR1 as LNHNV and CDR2 as YYDKDF (reference sequence). Deletions cut 9 bases from V and 3 bases from J, with 8 bases between. The CDR3, as DNA: TGTGCCACGATGGGGGACACTGAAGCTTTCTTT. This translates into CATMGDTEAFF.